Sequencing of this T cell receptor (beta chain) was carried out in a study of CD8+ T cells in alopecia areata. RNA was isolated and reverse transcribed to cDNA, the sequencing template. The assay was immunoSEQ multiplex PCR, and TCRdb's table has in-frame clones only and misses some. Among under 350,000 clones listed, roughly 60% were seen once. This clone has a handful of counts. The treatment: oral pan-JAK inhibitor, 5-10 mg twice daily. The germline gives CDR1 SQVTM, CDR2 ANQGSEA. Trimming shortened V by 2 bases and J by 2 bases, and 24 bases separated the two germline ends. CDR3 length equals 18 residues.

This chain links TRBV29-1 with TRBJ1-2; TRBD1 is a possible D gene (5 bases). The starting material was CD4+ T cells sorted from blood, obtained at week 24, from a patient treated with tofacitinib. The sequence derives from a human donor with alopecia areata. Written as DNA, the CDR3 is TGCAGCGTTGAAACCCCTCGAGGGACCCGGGCCCCAAACTATGGCTACACCTTC. This codes for CSVETPRGTRAPNYGYTF.